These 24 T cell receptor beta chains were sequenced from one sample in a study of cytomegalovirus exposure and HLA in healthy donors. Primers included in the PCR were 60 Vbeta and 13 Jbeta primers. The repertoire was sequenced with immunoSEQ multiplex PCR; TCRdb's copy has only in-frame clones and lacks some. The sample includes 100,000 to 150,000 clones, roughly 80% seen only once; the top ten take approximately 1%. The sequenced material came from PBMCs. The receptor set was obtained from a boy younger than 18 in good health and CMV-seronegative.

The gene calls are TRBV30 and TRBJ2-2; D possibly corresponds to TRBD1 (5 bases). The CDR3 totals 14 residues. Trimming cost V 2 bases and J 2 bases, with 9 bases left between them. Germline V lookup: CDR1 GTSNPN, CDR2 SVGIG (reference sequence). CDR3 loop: CAWSSTVNTGELFF. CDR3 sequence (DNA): TGTGCCTGGAGTTCGACAGTCAACACCGGGGAGCTGTTTTTT. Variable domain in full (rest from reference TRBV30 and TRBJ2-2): SQTIHQWPATLVQPVGSPLSLECTVEGTSNPNLYWYRQAAGRGLQLLFYSVGIGQISSEVPQNLSASRPQDRQFILSSKKLLLSDSGFYLCAWSSTVNTGELFFGEGSRLTVL.

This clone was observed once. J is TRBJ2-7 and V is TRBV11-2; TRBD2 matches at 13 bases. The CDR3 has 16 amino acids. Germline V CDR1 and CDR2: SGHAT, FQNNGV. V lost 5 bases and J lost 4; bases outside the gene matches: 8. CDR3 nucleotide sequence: TGTGCCAGCAGCCGGACTAGCGGGAGCGAAAGGTACGAGCAGTACTTC. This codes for CASSRTSGSERYEQYF.

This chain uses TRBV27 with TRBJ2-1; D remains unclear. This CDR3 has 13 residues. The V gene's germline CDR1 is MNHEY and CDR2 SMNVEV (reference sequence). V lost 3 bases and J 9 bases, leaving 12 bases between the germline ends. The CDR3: CASSLRFLGEQFF. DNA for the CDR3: TGTGCCAGCAGTTTGAGGTTCTTGGGTGAGCAGTTCTTC.

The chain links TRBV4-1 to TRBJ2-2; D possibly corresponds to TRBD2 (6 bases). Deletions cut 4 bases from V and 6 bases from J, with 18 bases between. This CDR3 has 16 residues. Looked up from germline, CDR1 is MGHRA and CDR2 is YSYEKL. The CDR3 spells CASSRIAGTLAGELFF. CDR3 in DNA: TGCGCCAGCAGCCGAATAGCCGGGACTCTTGCCGGGGAGCTGTTTTTT.

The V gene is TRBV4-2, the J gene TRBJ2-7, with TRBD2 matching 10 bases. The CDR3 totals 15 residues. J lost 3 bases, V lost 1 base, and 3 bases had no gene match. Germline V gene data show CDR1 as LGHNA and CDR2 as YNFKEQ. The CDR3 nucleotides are TGTGCCAGCAGCCAAGGGTCTAGCGGGAGCTACGAGCAGTACTTC. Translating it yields CASSQGSSGSYEQYF.

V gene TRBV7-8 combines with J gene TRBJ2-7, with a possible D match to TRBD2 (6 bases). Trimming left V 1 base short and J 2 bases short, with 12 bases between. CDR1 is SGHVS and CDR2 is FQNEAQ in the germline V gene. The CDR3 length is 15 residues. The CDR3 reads CASSLELADTYEQYF. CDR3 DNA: TGTGCCAGCAGCTTAGAACTAGCCGATACCTACGAGCAGTACTTC.

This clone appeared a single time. The CDR3 DNA follows: TGTGCCAGCAGTTCGCCCGCGGCAGATACGCAGTATTTT. This translates into CASSSPAADTQYF. The chain has TRBV6-5 and TRBJ2-3; D is uncertain. Germline V gene lookup returns CDR1 MNHEY and CDR2 SVGAGI. V dropped 4 bases and J dropped 4 bases, with 9 bases sitting between them. CDR3 length: 13 residues.

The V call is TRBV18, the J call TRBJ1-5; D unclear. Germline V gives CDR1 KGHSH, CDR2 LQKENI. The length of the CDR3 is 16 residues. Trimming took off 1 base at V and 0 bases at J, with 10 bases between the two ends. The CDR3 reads CASSPLAVISNQPQHF. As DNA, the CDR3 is TGTGCCAGCTCACCACTAGCCGTTATTAGCAATCAGCCCCAGCATTTT.

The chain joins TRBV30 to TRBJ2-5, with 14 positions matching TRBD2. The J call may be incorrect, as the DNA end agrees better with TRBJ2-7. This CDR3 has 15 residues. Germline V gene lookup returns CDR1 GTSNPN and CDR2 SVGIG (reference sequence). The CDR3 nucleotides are TGTGCCTGGGTCGGGACTAGCGGGAGCTTTAGCGAGCAGTACTTC. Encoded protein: CAWVGTSGSFSEQYF.

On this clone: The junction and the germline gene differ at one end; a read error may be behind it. The CDR3 nucleotides read TGCGCCGGCAGCTACCAGACAGGGTCGGGTGAAAAACTGTTTTTT. Translating gives CAGSYQTGSGEKLFF. The rearrangement uses TRBV5-1 and TRBJ1-4, with 7 bases identical to TRBD1. The CDR3 runs to 15 residues. Germline V CDR1 and CDR2: SGHRS, YFSETQ.

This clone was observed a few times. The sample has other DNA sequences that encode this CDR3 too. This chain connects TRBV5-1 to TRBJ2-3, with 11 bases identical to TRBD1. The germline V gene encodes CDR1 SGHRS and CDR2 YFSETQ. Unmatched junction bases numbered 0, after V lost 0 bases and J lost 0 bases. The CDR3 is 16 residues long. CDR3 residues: CASSLGDRGSTDTQYF. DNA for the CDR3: TGCGCCAGCAGCTTGGGGGACAGGGGGAGCACAGATACGCAGTATTTT.

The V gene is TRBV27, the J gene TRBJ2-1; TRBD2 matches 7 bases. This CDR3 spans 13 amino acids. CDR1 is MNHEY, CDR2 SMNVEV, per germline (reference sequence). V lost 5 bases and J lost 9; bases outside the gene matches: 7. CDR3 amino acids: CASSPGGGIEQFF. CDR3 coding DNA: TGTGCCAGCAGTCCTGGGGGGGGGATTGAGCAGTTCTTC.

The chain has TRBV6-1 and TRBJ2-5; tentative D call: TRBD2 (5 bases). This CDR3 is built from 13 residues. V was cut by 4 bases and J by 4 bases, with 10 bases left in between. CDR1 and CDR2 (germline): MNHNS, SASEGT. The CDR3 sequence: CASSAQRLETQYF. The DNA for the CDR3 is TGTGCCAGCAGTGCCCAGCGGTTAGAGACCCAGTACTTC.

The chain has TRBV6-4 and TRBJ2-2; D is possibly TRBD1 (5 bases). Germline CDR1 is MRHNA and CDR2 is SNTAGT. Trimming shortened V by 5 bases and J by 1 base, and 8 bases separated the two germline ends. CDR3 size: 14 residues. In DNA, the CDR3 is TGTGCCAGCAGTCGAACAGGGAACACCGGGGAGCTGTTTTTT. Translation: CASSRTGNTGELFF.

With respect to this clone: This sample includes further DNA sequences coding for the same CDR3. The CDR3 nucleotides read TGTGCCAGCAGCGCGGGGGGGCGGCGGGAGACCCAGTACTTC. This encodes CASSAGGRRETQYF. The V and J genes are TRBV5-4 and TRBJ2-5; 9 bases fit TRBD2. The V gene end was trimmed by 4 bases and the J gene end by 5 bases; junction bases not matched to a gene: 6. This CDR3 contains 14 residues. The germline CDR1 and CDR2 sequences are SGHNT and YYREEE (reference sequence).

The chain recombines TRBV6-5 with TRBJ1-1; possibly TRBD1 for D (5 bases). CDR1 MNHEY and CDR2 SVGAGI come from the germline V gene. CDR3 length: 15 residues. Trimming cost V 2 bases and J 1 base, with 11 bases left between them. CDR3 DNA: TGTGCCAGCAGTTACGGGGGGGTCCAGAACACTGAAGCTTTCTTT. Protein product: CASSYGGVQNTEAFF.

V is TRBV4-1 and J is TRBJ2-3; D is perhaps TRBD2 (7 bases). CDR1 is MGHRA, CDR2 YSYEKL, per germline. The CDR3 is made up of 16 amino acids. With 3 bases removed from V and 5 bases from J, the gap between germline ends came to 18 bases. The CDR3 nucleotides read TGCGCCAGCAGCCAGGGTGGGAGGGGGAGGCAAGATACGCAGTATTTT. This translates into CASSQGGRGRQDTQYF.

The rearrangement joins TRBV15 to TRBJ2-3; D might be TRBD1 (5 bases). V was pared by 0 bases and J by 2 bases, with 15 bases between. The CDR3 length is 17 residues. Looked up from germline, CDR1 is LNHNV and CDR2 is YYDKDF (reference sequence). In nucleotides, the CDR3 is TGTGCCACCAGCAGAGATCGTGCAAAGGGGCTCACAGATACGCAGTATTTT. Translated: CATSRDRAKGLTDTQYF.

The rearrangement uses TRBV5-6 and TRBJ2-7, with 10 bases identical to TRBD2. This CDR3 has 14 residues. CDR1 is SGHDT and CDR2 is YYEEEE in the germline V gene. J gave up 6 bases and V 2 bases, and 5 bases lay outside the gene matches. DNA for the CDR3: TGTGCCAGCAGCTTAGCGGGAGGGTTAGGCGAGCAGTACTTC. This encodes CASSLAGGLGEQYF. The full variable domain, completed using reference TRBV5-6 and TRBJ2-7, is DAGVTQSPTHLIKTRGQQVTLRCSPKSGHDTVSWYQQALGQGPQFIFQYYEEEERQRGNFPDRFSGHQFPNYSSELNVNALLLGDSALYLCASSLAGGLGEQYFGPGTRLTVT.

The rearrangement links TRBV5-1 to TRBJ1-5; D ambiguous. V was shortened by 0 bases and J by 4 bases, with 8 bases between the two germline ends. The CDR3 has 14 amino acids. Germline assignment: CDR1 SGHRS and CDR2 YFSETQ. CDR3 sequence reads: CASSLGETNQPQHF. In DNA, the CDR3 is TGCGCCAGCAGCTTGGGAGAGACTAATCAGCCCCAGCATTTT.

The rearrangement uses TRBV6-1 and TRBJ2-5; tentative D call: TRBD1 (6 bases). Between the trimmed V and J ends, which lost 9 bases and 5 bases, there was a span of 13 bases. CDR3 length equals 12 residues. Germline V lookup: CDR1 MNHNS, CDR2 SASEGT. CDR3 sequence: CASRQDWETQYF. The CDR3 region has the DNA TGTGCCAGTCGACAGGACTGGGAGACCCAGTACTTC.

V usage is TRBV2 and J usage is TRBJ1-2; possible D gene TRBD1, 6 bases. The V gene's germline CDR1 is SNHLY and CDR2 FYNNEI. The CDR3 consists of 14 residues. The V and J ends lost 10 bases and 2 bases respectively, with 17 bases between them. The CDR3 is CANRRGAANYGYTF. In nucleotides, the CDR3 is TGTGCCAACCGACGGGGGGCGGCGAACTATGGCTACACCTTC.

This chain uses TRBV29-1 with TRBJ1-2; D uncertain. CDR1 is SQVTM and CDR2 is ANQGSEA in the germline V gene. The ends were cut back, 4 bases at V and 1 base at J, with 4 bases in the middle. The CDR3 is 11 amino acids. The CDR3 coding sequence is TGCAGCGTTGCCATTAACTATGGCTACACCTTC. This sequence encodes CSVAINYGYTF. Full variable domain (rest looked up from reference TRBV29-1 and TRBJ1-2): SAVISQKPSRDICQRGTSLTIQCQVDSQVTMMFWYRQQPGQSLTLIATANQGSEATYESGFVIDKFPISRPNLTFSTLTVSNMSPEDSSIYLCSVAINYGYTFGSGTRLTVV.

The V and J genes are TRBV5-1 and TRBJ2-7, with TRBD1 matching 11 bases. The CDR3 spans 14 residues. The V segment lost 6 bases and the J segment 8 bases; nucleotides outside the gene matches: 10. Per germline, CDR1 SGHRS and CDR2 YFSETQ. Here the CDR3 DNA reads TGCGCCAGCACCAAGGAGGGACAGGGGGGCCAGCAGTACTTC. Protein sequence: CASTKEGQGGQQYF.